The 6 T cell receptor beta chains below come from one sample, sequenced in a study of blood T cell repertoires in COVID-19. Libraries were prepared by immunoSEQ multiplex PCR; TCRdb keeps only in-frame clonotypes and omits some of them. Of fewer than 300,000 clones in the sample, approximately 84% were seen once. The material sequenced was peripheral blood. All receptors come from a person between 70 and 80 years old with COVID-19, enrolled during active disease.

The J gene is TRBJ2-7, the V gene TRBV4-3; TRBD1 agrees at 9 bases. The CDR3 has 19 amino acids. Germline V CDR1 and CDR2: LGHNA, YSLEER. J lost 1 base, V lost 2 bases, and 15 bases had no gene match. The DNA for the CDR3 is TGCGCCAGCAGCCAACGAACTATAAGGACAGGGGAGGGTTCCTACGAGCAGTACTTC. Its translation: CASSQRTIRTGEGSYEQYF.

The chain has TRBV19 and TRBJ2-1, with D uncertain. Trimming cost V 4 bases and J 4 bases, with 8 bases left between them. Germline V gives CDR1 LNHDA, CDR2 SQIVND (reference sequence). This CDR3 has 13 amino acids. The CDR3 DNA sequence: TGTGCCAGTAGTAGTGCCCGGTACAATGAGCAGTTCTTC. Amino acids: CASSSARYNEQFF.

The gene calls are TRBV28 and TRBJ1-5; the D gene is possibly TRBD1 (6 bases). V lost 7 bases and J 2 bases, leaving 12 bases between the germline ends. CDR3 length: 14 amino acids. The germline V gene encodes CDR1 MDHEN and CDR2 SYDVKM. CDR3 sequence reads: CASIPGAGNQPQHF. CDR3 bases: TGTGCCAGCATCCCAGGGGCCGGCAATCAGCCCCAGCATTTT.

V is TRBV14 and J is TRBJ1-3, with D perhaps matching TRBD1 (6 bases). V gave up 5 bases and J gave up 0 bases, with 17 bases separating them. Germline V gene data show CDR1 as SGHDN and CDR2 as FVKESK. The CDR3 is 17 amino acids. The CDR3 protein is CASSLTTGRSSGNTIYF. Written as DNA, the CDR3 is TGTGCCAGCAGCTTGACGACAGGCCGCAGCTCTGGAAACACCATATATTTT.

This chain uses TRBV5-6 with TRBJ2-2; possibly TRBD2 for D (5 bases). V was pared by 2 bases and J by 7 bases, with 15 bases between. Germline V gives CDR1 SGHDT, CDR2 YYEEEE. The CDR3 loop spans 15 amino acids. This CDR3 is CASSFQAGLGGELFF. CDR3 nucleotide sequence: TGTGCCAGCAGCTTTCAGGCGGGCTTAGGCGGGGAGCTGTTTTTT.

The chain employs TRBV3-1 (or the pseudogene TRBV3-2) and TRBJ2-5, with a possible D match to TRBD1 (5 bases). The CDR3 is 15 amino acids. Trimming removed 4 bases from V and 3 bases from J, with 15 bases in between. Germline V lookup: CDR1 LGHDT, CDR2 YNNKEL (reference sequence). The CDR3 nucleotides are TGTGCCAGCAGCCCCAGTCCAGGGAACAAAGAGACCCAGTACTTC. Amino acid sequence: CASSPSPGNKETQYF.